This is a list of T cell receptor beta chains from one sample in a study of blood T cell repertoires in COVID-19. Profiled with immunoSEQ multiplex PCR; TCRdb holds only in-frame clones, not every one. The table has 470,000 or so clones, roughly 85% seen once. The sequenced sample was peripheral blood. The source of these receptors is a human donor in a cohort sampled during active COVID-19. Both conserved end residues are part of each CDR3. The order of the fields is J gene, V gene, D gene, clone size, CDR3 protein, CDR3 DNA. D genes are given only for firm matches. A clone size is listed for some rows: how often the clone was seen (once, few, many), or a class if it is expanded.

J gene: TRBJ2-2; V gene: TRBV7-6; D gene: TRBD1; clone size: -; CDR3 protein: CASSWGQPNTGELFF; CDR3 DNA: TGTGCCAGCAGCTGGGGACAGCCAAACACCGGGGAGCTGTTTTTT
J gene: TRBJ1-5; V gene: TRBV19; D gene: -; clone size: -; CDR3 protein: CASTYARDQPQHF; CDR3 DNA: TGTGCCAGTACCTATGCCAGGGATCAGCCCCAGCATTTT
J gene: TRBJ1-2; V gene: TRBV24-1; D gene: -; clone size: -; CDR3 protein: CATAGGANYGYTF; CDR3 DNA: TGTGCCACTGCTGGCGGGGCTAACTATGGCTACACCTTC
J gene: TRBJ1-2; V gene: TRBV19; D gene: TRBD1; clone size: -; CDR3 protein: CASRDRGRYYGYTF; CDR3 DNA: TGTGCCAGTAGGGACAGGGGGAGATACTATGGCTACACCTTC
J gene: TRBJ1-3; V gene: TRBV7-2; D gene: TRBD1; clone size: -; CDR3 protein: CASSLGTGGSGNTIYF; CDR3 DNA: TGTGCCAGCAGCTTAGGGACAGGGGGATCTGGAAACACCATATATTTT
J gene: TRBJ1-3; V gene: TRBV29-1; D gene: -; clone size: -; CDR3 protein: CSALKGNTIYF; CDR3 DNA: TGCAGCGCCCTAAAGGGAAACACCATATATTTT
J gene: TRBJ1-3; V gene: TRBV6-1; D gene: -; clone size: -; CDR3 protein: CASSEIQTSGNTIYF; CDR3 DNA: TGTGCCAGCAGTGAAATACAGACCTCTGGAAACACCATATATTTT
J gene: TRBJ2-5; V gene: TRBV19; D gene: -; clone size: -; CDR3 protein: CASRRGGPGETQYF; CDR3 DNA: TGTGCCAGTAGAAGGGGGGGGCCTGGTGAGACCCAGTACTTC
J gene: TRBJ2-1; V gene: TRBV27; D gene: TRBD2; clone size: -; CDR3 protein: CASSPRLAGVNEQFF; CDR3 DNA: TGTGCCAGCAGTCCGCGACTAGCGGGAGTCAATGAGCAGTTCTTC
J gene: TRBJ1-4; V gene: TRBV19; D gene: -; clone size: -; CDR3 protein: CASSITRATNEKLFF; CDR3 DNA: TGTGCCAGTAGTATCACCCGAGCAACCAATGAAAAACTGTTTTTT
J gene: TRBJ2-3; V gene: TRBV19; D gene: TRBD2; clone size: once; CDR3 protein: CASSKRLAGGTDTQYF; CDR3 DNA: TGTGCCAGTAGTAAACGACTAGCGGGAGGGACAGATACGCAGTATTTT
J gene: TRBJ2-3; V gene: TRBV20-1; D gene: -; clone size: -; CDR3 protein: CSARPGDTQYF; CDR3 DNA: TGCAGTGCCCGACCGGGGGATACGCAGTATTTT
J gene: TRBJ2-3; V gene: TRBV5-8; D gene: TRBD2; clone size: -; CDR3 protein: CASSLLLAGSTDTQYF; CDR3 DNA: TGTGCCAGCAGCTTGTTACTAGCGGGAAGCACAGATACGCAGTATTTT
J gene: TRBJ2-3; V gene: TRBV29-1; D gene: TRBD2; clone size: -; CDR3 protein: CSVVRTSGVKRTQYF; CDR3 DNA: TGCAGCGTCGTGAGGACTAGCGGAGTTAAAAGGACGCAGTATTTT
J gene: TRBJ1-5; V gene: TRBV24-1; D gene: TRBD1; clone size: -; CDR3 protein: CASSSRETGGKRSNQPQHF; CDR3 DNA: TGTGCCAGCTCCTCCCGTGAGACAGGGGGCAAACGGTCCAATCAGCCCCAGCATTTT
J gene: TRBJ1-6; V gene: TRBV9; D gene: -; clone size: -; CDR3 protein: CASSVGAGRNSPLHF; CDR3 DNA: TGTGCCAGCAGCGTAGGGGCGGGCCGTAATTCACCCCTCCACTTT
J gene: TRBJ2-2; V gene: TRBV4-3; D gene: -; clone size: few; CDR3 protein: CASSPVGAGELFF; CDR3 DNA: TGCGCCAGCAGCCCGGTAGGGGCGGGGGAGCTGTTTTTT